A single sample is the source of the 13 T cell receptor beta chains below, sequenced in a study of HIV-infected children after antiretroviral therapy interruption. Unique molecular identifiers were included in an RNA-based 3' RACE TCR library. A single record per CDR3 protein comes from TCRdb applying MiXCR to the 3' RACE reads. The sample holds fewer than 7,500 distinct CDR3 sequences, roughly 15% seen once. Stated treatment: PENTA 11 planned treatment interruption arm or continuous ART arm. The source was CD45RO+ CD8+ T cells from PBMCs, pooled from several time points, collected from a donor given antiretroviral therapy, either interrupted or continuous. Subset specified: memory CD8+ CD45RO+ CD45RA- T cells. The receptors were gathered from a pool of human donors with HIV.

V gene TRBV10-2 combines with J gene TRBJ1-5; D is undetermined. The CDR3 runs 13 residues. The germline CDR1 and CDR2 sequences are WSHSY and SAAADI. V was trimmed by 3 bases and J by 7 bases, leaving 10 bases between them. In DNA form, the CDR3 reads TGCGCCAGCAGTGATAAGGCCGAGCAGCCCCAGCATTTT. Encoded protein: CASSDKAEQPQHF.

CDR3: CASSRTGRGAKNIQYF. For the CDR3, the DNA is TGTGCCAGCAGCCGAACAGGGCGGGGGGCCAAAAACATTCAGTACTTC. The chain uses TRBV11-2 and TRBJ2-4; D may be TRBD2 (7 bases). CDR1 SGHAT and CDR2 FQNNGV come from the germline V gene. The length of the CDR3 is 16 residues. Trimming stripped 5 bases from V and 1 base from J, with 15 bases between.

This clonotype was seen repeatedly, ten times or more. This chain connects TRBV18 to TRBJ2-1; D unresolved. Germline CDR1 is KGHSH and CDR2 is LQKENI. Trimming shortened V by 5 bases and J by 4 bases, and 15 bases separated the two germline ends. The CDR3 extends over 15 amino acids. DNA for the CDR3: TGTGCCAGCTCAACGGGTCGGAGCCCTTACAATGAGCAGTTCTTC. Translation: CASSTGRSPYNEQFF.

This clonotype was counted at least ten times. This chain links TRBV29-1 with TRBJ1-2, with a weak D call TRBD1 (5 bases). Germline CDR1 SQVTM, CDR2 ANQGSEA. This CDR3 spans 13 amino acids. V shed 4 bases and J shed 4 bases, with 13 bases lying between them. The CDR3 DNA reads as TGCAGCGTTGCGGGGACGCTAGTCTATGGCTACACCTTC. The encoded protein is CSVAGTLVYGYTF.

Ten or more counts support this clonotype. This chain uses TRBV10-3 with TRBJ1-3, with D perhaps matching TRBD1 (6 bases). The germline gives CDR1 ENHRY, CDR2 SYGVKD. The CDR3 has 14 residues. Trimming removed 6 bases from V and 4 bases from J, with 13 bases in between. This CDR3 reads CAIRQGTEGNTIYF. The CDR3 DNA reads TGTGCCATCAGGCAGGGGACCGAAGGAAACACCATATATTTT.

This clonotype has ten or more counts. This CDR3 is CASSGQRGGSMRSYNEQFF. CDR3 DNA: TGTGCCAGCAGCGGACAGCGGGGGGGGTCCATGAGGTCCTACAATGAGCAGTTCTTC. J is TRBJ2-1 and V is TRBV5-6; 10 bases fit TRBD2. The germline CDR1 and CDR2 sequences are SGHDT and YYEEEE. The length of the CDR3 is 19 residues. Germline trimming cut 4 bases from V and 1 base from J; bases unmatched to any gene: 14.

By its share, this clonotype is medium-sized. The V and J genes are TRBV2 and TRBJ2-5, with a possible D match to TRBD2 (6 bases). Trimming removed 6 bases at V and 5 bases at J, with 25 bases between. This CDR3 is 17 amino acids long. Germline-derived CDR1 and CDR2 are SNHLY and FYNNEI. This CDR3 is CASSSPESGWGPETQYF. CDR3 bases: TGTGCCAGCAGCTCGCCGGAAAGCGGGTGGGGTCCTGAGACCCAGTACTTC.

The chain combines TRBV11-2 with TRBJ2-1, with 7 bases aligning to TRBD2. V lost 5 bases and J lost 10; bases outside the gene matches: 8. The CDR3 sequence is 13 residues long. Germline lookup yields CDR1 SGHAT and CDR2 FQNNGV. CDR3 nucleotide sequence: TGTGCCAGCAGCAGCGGGACTGCGAGCGAGCAGTTCTTC. This translates into CASSSGTASEQFF.

In this sample, this clonotype is medium-sized. The CDR3 DNA sequence: TGTGCCAGCAGTGATGGGACAGAAGAAAAACTGTTTTTT. This codes for CASSDGTEEKLFF. The chain is built from TRBV2 and TRBJ1-4; 7 bases align to TRBD1. Germline V gene sequence: CDR1 SNHLY, CDR2 FYNNEI. Trimming removed 3 bases from V and 8 bases from J; junction bases left unmatched: 3. The CDR3 has 13 amino acids.

This clonotype was seen many times. This chain joins TRBV28 and TRBJ2-1; TRBD1 is a possible D gene (5 bases). Germline loops: CDR1 MDHEN, CDR2 SYDVKM. CDR3 size: 14 residues. V lost 5 bases, J lost 6 bases, and 14 bases lay in between. The DNA of the CDR3 is TGTGCCAGCAGTAACCTACAGGTAACCAATGAGCAGTTCTTC. Residues: CASSNLQVTNEQFF.

The table lists this clonotype with many counts. V usage is TRBV12-3 or TRBV12-4 and J usage is TRBJ2-7, with 11 bases that match TRBD2. V was pared by 6 bases and J by 3 bases, with 4 bases of the junction left unmatched. CDR3 size: 14 residues. The CDR3 spells CASRPLAGGYEQYF. In DNA form, the CDR3 reads TGTGCCAGCAGACCCCTAGCGGGGGGCTACGAGCAGTACTTC.

In this sample, this clonotype is large (0.1 to 1%). The chain joins TRBV7-9 to TRBJ2-3; 12 bases line up with TRBD2. V was pared by 1 base and J by 3 bases, with 2 bases of the junction left unmatched. Germline CDR1 SEHNR, CDR2 FQNEAQ (reference sequence). This CDR3 spans 16 amino acids. CDR3 sequence: CASSLGTSGGTDTQYF. The CDR3 bases are TGTGCCAGCAGCTTAGGAACTAGCGGGGGGACAGATACGCAGTATTTT.

This clonotype ranks as medium-sized (0.01 to 0.1%). CDR3 protein: CASSKTGNQPQHF. CDR3 in DNA: TGTGCCAGCAGTAAGACAGGGAATCAGCCCCAGCATTTT. The chain uses TRBV2 and TRBJ1-5, with 7 bases that match TRBD1. CDR3 size: 13 residues. V shed 5 bases, J shed 4 bases, and the junction held 2 bases outside the gene matches. Germline-derived CDR1 and CDR2 are SNHLY and FYNNEI.